These T cell receptor beta chains were read from a single sample in a study of CD8 T cells in ankylosing spondylitis. TCRdb analysed the 5' RACE reads with MiXCR anew, one entry per CDR3 protein. The repertoire holds some 840,000 distinct CDR3 sequences, roughly 12% seen once, with 0.51% in the top ten. Sequencing was done on a sample of blood, either unsorted or a sorted T cell fraction (not recorded which). Every receptor here comes from a male donor with ankylosing spondylitis. Each CDR3 is given with its conserved first and last residue. D genes are given only for firm matches. Part of the rows lack a size; the others show once, few, many or a class for expanded clones.

TRBV20-1	NA	few	TRBJ2-5	TGCAGTGCTACTGGACGGAGCATTTCAGAGACCCAGTACTTC	CSATGRSISETQYF
TRBV12-3/TRBV12-4	NA	few	TRBJ2-3	TGTGCCAGCAGTTTGAGCCGGGGACTTACGCAGTATTTT	CASSLSRGLTQYF
TRBV11-2	NA	NA	TRBJ2-3	TGTGCCAGCAGCTTCATCCATAGCACAGATACGCAGTATTTT	CASSFIHSTDTQYF
TRBV4-3	TRBD1	NA	TRBJ1-5	TGCGCCAGCAGCCAAGGTTTCGACAGGGGCAATCAGCCCCAGCATTTT	CASSQGFDRGNQPQHF
TRBV27	NA	NA	TRBJ1-1	TGTGCCAGCAGTAGTGCAGGGTGGAGCACTGAAGCTTTCTTT	CASSSAGWSTEAFF
TRBV12-3/TRBV12-4	NA	many	TRBJ1-1	TGTGCCAGCAGTTTAGCGGGGGGTGGGGCTTTCTTT	CASSLAGGGAFF
TRBV11-2	NA	NA	TRBJ2-5	TGTGCCAGCAGCCCCAGACAGGCGGGCAAGGAGACCCAGTACTTC	CASSPRQAGKETQYF
TRBV7-9	NA	many	TRBJ2-2	TGTGCCAGCAGTCCACCTCCCGGGGAGCTGTTTTTT	CASSPPPGELFF
TRBV14	NA	NA	TRBJ2-1	TGTGCCACCTCGGAGGGTGATGAGCAGTTCTTC	CATSEGDEQFF
TRBV6-5	NA	NA	TRBJ2-7	TGTGCCAGCAGTTACTCCAGCCCGAACTTTCGACTCGAGCAGTACTTC	CASSYSSPNFRLEQYF
TRBV7-2	TRBD1	few	TRBJ1-2	TGTGCCAGCAGCTTAACAGATCCGGGACAGGACCACTATGGCTACACCTTC	CASSLTDPGQDHYGYTF
TRBV10-3	NA	many	TRBJ2-3	TGTGCCATCAGTGACGTGGGCACAGATACGCAGTATTTT	CAISDVGTDTQYF
TRBV10-3	NA	NA	TRBJ2-5	TGTGCCATCAGTGAGTGGGAGAAAGAGACCCAGTACTTC	CAISEWEKETQYF
TRBV28	TRBD1	few	TRBJ1-4	TGTGCCAGCAGGGCCGGGACAGCTAATGAAAAACTGTTTTTT	CASRAGTANEKLFF
TRBV18	NA	few	TRBJ2-7	TGTGCCAGCTCACCGACTACCGGGGGACACGAGCAGTACTTC	CASSPTTGGHEQYF
TRBV4-3	NA	many	TRBJ2-7	TGCGCCAGCAGCCATGGGGCATCCCGCGCCGAGCAGTACTTC	CASSHGASRAEQYF
TRBV7-9	NA	NA	TRBJ1-2	TGTGCCAGCAGCGAAGCACAGCGAGACTATGGCTACACCTTC	CASSEAQRDYGYTF
TRBV15	TRBD1	NA	TRBJ1-1	TGTGCCACCGCTAGGGACAGGGAATTTGAAGCTTTCTTT	CATARDREFEAFF
TRBV20-1	NA	NA	TRBJ1-1	TGCAGTGCTAGAGTCAGGGGCCTACCTGAAGCTTTCTTT	CSARVRGLPEAFF
TRBV2	TRBD1	few	TRBJ1-1	TGTGCCAGCAGTGGACAGGGTACGGGCACTGAAGCTTTCTTT	CASSGQGTGTEAFF
TRBV20-1	NA	few	TRBJ1-6	TGCAGTGCTAGTGGAGGGCCCGTTTATAATTCACCCCTCCACTTT	CSASGGPVYNSPLHF
TRBV28	NA	few	TRBJ2-3	TGTGCCAGCAGTTTTTTCGGGGGGCAGAGCACAGATACGCAGTATTTT	CASSFFGGQSTDTQYF
TRBV24-1	NA	NA	TRBJ2-5	TGTGCCACCAGTGAAGGGGTACAGTACCAAGAGACCCAGTACTTC	CATSEGVQYQETQYF
TRBV28	TRBD2	few	TRBJ2-2	TGTGCCAGCAGCAGCACTAGCGGCCCCGGGGAGCTGTTTTTT	CASSSTSGPGELFF
TRBV6-1	TRBD1	few	TRBJ1-6	TGTGCCAGCAACCGGGGACAGGGTTCCTCACCCCTCCACTTT	CASNRGQGSSPLHF
TRBV7-9	TRBD2	many	TRBJ2-7	TGTGCCAGCAGCGATCTAGCGGGTTCCAGCTCCTACGAGCAGTACTTC	CASSDLAGSSSYEQYF
TRBV20-1	NA	NA	TRBJ2-3	TGCAGTGCTAGAAGCCTCTCAGATACGCAGTATTTT	CSARSLSDTQYF
TRBV7-8	TRBD1	few	TRBJ1-4	TGTGCCAGCAGCTTACAGGGGGGCGCGAGTGAAAAACTGTTTTTT	CASSLQGGASEKLFF
TRBV25-1	NA	few	TRBJ1-2	TGTGCCAGCAGTAACCAGGGAGGTGGCTACACCTTC	CASSNQGGGYTF
TRBV9	TRBD2	few	TRBJ2-7	TGTGCCAGCAGCCCCCGGACTAGCGCTTCTGCCGAGCAGTACTTC	CASSPRTSASAEQYF
TRBV7-3	TRBD2	few	TRBJ2-3	TGTGCCAGCAGCTTGGGACTAGCGGGGGGCCTCACAGATACGCAGTATTTT	CASSLGLAGGLTDTQYF
TRBV7-9	TRBD1	many	TRBJ2-7	TGTGCCAGCAGCTGGACAGGGGTCTCAGGCGAGCAGTACTTC	CASSWTGVSGEQYF
TRBV18	NA	NA	TRBJ1-2	TGTGCCAGCTCATTGGGACCCCAAACGGATGGCTACACCTTC	CASSLGPQTDGYTF
TRBV6-5	NA	NA	TRBJ1-1	TGTGCCAGCAGTGCGGGTACTGAAGCTTTCTTT	CASSAGTEAFF
TRBV5-1	NA	NA	TRBJ2-5	TGCGCCAGCAGCGTAGGGGCAGCAGAAGAGACCCAGTACTTC	CASSVGAAEETQYF
TRBV18	NA	NA	TRBJ2-5	TGTGCCAGCTCACCACCGAGTTGGTCGGAGACCCAGTACTTC	CASSPPSWSETQYF
TRBV5-1	TRBD2	NA	TRBJ2-1	TGCGCCAGCAGCGCCCTAGCGGGAGGGAGGGGTGAGCAGTTCTTC	CASSALAGGRGEQFF
TRBV20-1	TRBD2	NA	TRBJ2-7	TGCAGTGCTAGAGATCCGAAGCGGGATGGCTACGAGCAGTACTTC	CSARDPKRDGYEQYF
TRBV27	TRBD1	many	TRBJ2-7	TGTGCCAGCAGCCGGGACAGGGTTACCTACGAGCAGTACTTC	CASSRDRVTYEQYF
TRBV7-9	NA	few	TRBJ1-5	TGTGCCAGCAGCTTCGACTTTATGCCCCAGCATTTT	CASSFDFMPQHF
TRBV29-1	NA	many	TRBJ2-2	TGCAGCGTTGGGGGGGCCACCGGGGAGCTGTTTTTT	CSVGGATGELFF
TRBV7-2	TRBD2	many	TRBJ2-1	TGTGCCAGCAGCTTAGAGGGCGGGGGCTCCTACAATGAGCAGTTCTTC	CASSLEGGGSYNEQFF
TRBV20-1	NA	few	TRBJ1-1	TGCAGTGCTAGTGAGAGGGTTTATAACACTGAAGCTTTCTTT	CSASERVYNTEAFF
TRBV20-1	NA	many	TRBJ1-5	TGCAGTGCTCAAAGGCGGGCCCAGCCCCAGCATTTT	CSAQRRAQPQHF
TRBV20-1	NA	NA	TRBJ2-1	TGCAGTGCTAGTGGTCGGGCCGACAATGAGCAGTTCTTC	CSASGRADNEQFF
TRBV27	NA	many	TRBJ2-2	TGTGCCAGCAGTTCCAGGGGTCCCGGGGAGCTGTTTTTT	CASSSRGPGELFF
TRBV2	TRBD2	many	TRBJ2-3	TGTGCCAGCAGTGAGACTAGCGGGGGGGGCACAGATACGCAGTATTTT	CASSETSGGGTDTQYF
TRBV5-1	NA	few	TRBJ2-2	TGCGCCAGCAGCTTGCCGGACCACGGGGGCGGGGAGCTGTTTTTT	CASSLPDHGGGELFF
TRBV12-3/TRBV12-4	TRBD1	many	TRBJ2-7	TGTGCCAGCAGTGGATGGACAGGGGTTGGGGACGAGCAGTACTTC	CASSGWTGVGDEQYF
TRBV4-2	NA	NA	TRBJ2-2	TGTGCCAGCAGCCCGAATCGGGTGTCGGGGACCGGGGAGCTGTTTTTT	CASSPNRVSGTGELFF
TRBV18	TRBD2	few	TRBJ2-5	TGTGCCAGCGCGGCGGGGGGCTCCGTCCAAGAGACCCAGTACTTC	CASAAGGSVQETQYF
TRBV10-3	TRBD1	NA	TRBJ1-2	TGTGCCATCAAACGACGGACAGGGGCTTATGGCTACACCTTC	CAIKRRTGAYGYTF
TRBV20-1	NA	NA	TRBJ2-1	TGCAGTGCTAGAGATCGCTGGACTTCCTATTACAATGAGCAGTTCTTC	CSARDRWTSYYNEQFF
TRBV4-3	NA	NA	TRBJ2-3	TGCGCCAGCAGCCAAGTTCGTTATAAACCGGTTGGTAGCACAGATACGCAGTATTTT	CASSQVRYKPVGSTDTQYF
TRBV20-1	NA	many	TRBJ1-1	TGCAGTGCTAGGGCGACATTGAACACTGAAGCTTTCTTT	CSARATLNTEAFF
TRBV6-1	TRBD1	NA	TRBJ2-3	TGTGCCAGCAGTGACCCGGGACAGTACACAGATACGCAGTATTTT	CASSDPGQYTDTQYF
TRBV7-2	NA	many	TRBJ2-7	TGTGCCAGCAGCTTAGCCTGGAAGGTAACCTACGAGCAGTACTTC	CASSLAWKVTYEQYF
TRBV6-5	NA	few	TRBJ2-3	TGTGCCAGCAGTTATCGGGGGATAGGAGCAGATACGCAGTATTTT	CASSYRGIGADTQYF
TRBV20-1	TRBD2	NA	TRBJ2-1	TGCAGTGCTCTGGGACTAGCGGGAGGGCGCTCCTACAATGAGCAGTTCTTC	CSALGLAGGRSYNEQFF